Listed below are T cell receptor beta chains from one sample, sequenced in a study of T cells in Graves' hyperthyroidism and ophthalmopathy. TCRdb reprocessed the multiplex PCR reads via MiXCR and lists one record per CDR3 protein. The table records about 640,000 distinct CDR3 sequences, more than 20% of them present only once. The source material was blood. The source of these receptors is a man between 25 and 39 years old with Graves' ophthalmopathy. The CDR3 runs from the conserved cysteine through the conserved F or W. Each record gives: D gene, clone size, J gene, V gene, CDR3 DNA, CDR3 protein. The D gene is left open where the match is weak. Not every row has a clone size; where given, it reads once, few, many or a size class.

TRBD2	.	TRBJ2-3	TRBV30	TGTGCCTGGAGTGTACTTGGGACTAGCGGGAGTATAGATACGCAGTATTTT	CAWSVLGTSGSIDTQYF
TRBD2	few	TRBJ2-7	TRBV10-3	TGTGCCACCTCTGAGCGGGAGGGAGGATACGAGCAGTACTTC	CATSEREGGYEQYF
TRBD2	few	TRBJ2-3	TRBV6-1	TGTGCCAGCAGTGAGAGGGTAGCGGGAGGAGGGCATACGCAGTATTTT	CASSERVAGGGHTQYF
TRBD1	few	TRBJ1-1	TRBV5-5	TGTGCCAGCAGCCCGGGACAGGGAGGGAGGAACACTGAAGCTTTCTTT	CASSPGQGGRNTEAFF
.	few	TRBJ2-1	TRBV30	TGTGCCTGGAGCACAGGGAGCTCCTACAATGAGCAGTTCTTC	CAWSTGSSYNEQFF
.	few	TRBJ1-1	TRBV7-8	TGTGCCAGCAGCTTAGCAGTTGGGGCAGGGGCGGAAGGAGCTTTCTTT	CASSLAVGAGAEGAFF
TRBD2	many	TRBJ2-7	TRBV3-1	TGTGCCAGCAGCCAAGCGGGAGGGGCCTACGAGCAGTACTTC	CASSQAGGAYEQYF
.	few	TRBJ2-7	TRBV30	TGTGCCTGGAGTAAGGGTGCCTACGAGCAGTACTTC	CAWSKGAYEQYF
TRBD2	.	TRBJ2-7	TRBV28	TGTGCCAGCGCGTCCCCGGGACTAGCGGTCTACGAGCAGTACTTC	CASASPGLAVYEQYF
TRBD1	few	TRBJ2-7	TRBV30	TGTGCCTGGAGAGAGACAGGGGGCGAGGGGCAGTACTTC	CAWRETGGEGQYF
.	.	TRBJ1-1	TRBV30	TGTGCCTGGAATGTAGGGAGGGCTGAAGCTTTCTTT	CAWNVGRAEAFF
.	many	TRBJ1-2	TRBV2	TGTGCCAGCAGTGGAGTAACGGATGACTATGGCTACACCTTC	CASSGVTDDYGYTF
.	many	TRBJ1-2	TRBV6-1	TGTGCCAGCAGTGTTACAGGGTCTGGGGGAGGCTACACCTTC	CASSVTGSGGGYTF
TRBD2	few	TRBJ2-1	TRBV7-2	TGTGCCAGCAGCGAGGGACTAGTAAATGAGCAGTTCTTC	CASSEGLVNEQFF
.	.	TRBJ2-7	TRBV25-1	TGTGCCAGCAGTGAATTGGTCGCCTCCTACGAGCAGTACTTC	CASSELVASYEQYF
TRBD2	many	TRBJ2-7	TRBV28	TGTGCCAGCGGCCCCTTAGCGGGAGGAACCTACGAGCAGTACTTC	CASGPLAGGTYEQYF
.	.	TRBJ2-7	TRBV5-1	TGCGCCAGCAGCCACGGGACTCCCCCGGGGATCGAGCAGTACTTC	CASSHGTPPGIEQYF
.	.	TRBJ2-3	TRBV28	TGTGCCAGCAGCGCGGCCCCGGGGTCTCAGTATTTT	CASSAAPGSQYF
TRBD1	.	TRBJ1-5	TRBV4-1	TGCGCCAGCAGCCAGTGGGACAGGGATTCCAATCAGCCCCAGCATTTT	CASSQWDRDSNQPQHF
.	.	TRBJ1-1	TRBV7-9	TGTGCCAGCAGCCCGGTGGGCAGACACACTGAAGCTTTCTTT	CASSPVGRHTEAFF
TRBD1	.	TRBJ2-1	TRBV19	TGTGCCAGTAGTACGGGACAGGGGTTGCGGAATGAGCAGTTCTTC	CASSTGQGLRNEQFF
.	few	TRBJ2-5	TRBV14	TGTGCCAGCAGCCAAGCCTCAGGGCCAGGTCCGGAGACCCAGTACTTC	CASSQASGPGPETQYF
TRBD2	many	TRBJ2-1	TRBV5-1	TGCGCCAGCAGCCTGGGACTAGCGGGTGAGGATCCCCCCCATGAGCAGTTCTTC	CASSLGLAGEDPPHEQFF
.	many	TRBJ1-6	TRBV3-1	TGTGCCAGCAGCCAAGACTGGGACTCACCCCTCCACTTT	CASSQDWDSPLHF
TRBD2	many	TRBJ2-3	TRBV3-1	TGTGCCAGCAGCCAAGATCCCGGACTAGCGGGGACAGATACGCAGTATTTT	CASSQDPGLAGTDTQYF
.	many	TRBJ1-4	TRBV5-1	TGCGCCAGCAGCTTGGCCTCGACGTTGGGGGAAAAACTGTTTTTT	CASSLASTLGEKLFF
.	few	TRBJ1-5	TRBV5-8	TGTGCCAGCAGCTTGGATTGGAATCAGCCCCAGCATTTT	CASSLDWNQPQHF
.	many	TRBJ1-1	TRBV12-3/TRBV12-4	TGTGCCAGCGGCATGAACACTGAAGCTTTCTTT	CASGMNTEAFF
TRBD2	many	TRBJ2-1	TRBV2	TGTGCCAGCAGTGAAGGTAGCGGGGTCTACAATGAGCAGTTCTTC	CASSEGSGVYNEQFF
.	.	TRBJ2-7	TRBV6-5	TGTGCCAGCAGTTACTCAACACAGCCATTCTCCTACGAGCAGTACTTC	CASSYSTQPFSYEQYF
.	.	TRBJ1-2	TRBV25-1	TGTGCCAGCAGTGAAGGGGGTCCCTTCGGCTACACCTTC	CASSEGGPFGYTF
.	few	TRBJ2-7	TRBV9	TGTGCCAGCAGCCCCCGTGGGAAGGGCCCTTCACCGCGCGTGGAGCAGTACTTC	CASSPRGKGPSPRVEQYF
TRBD1	few	TRBJ1-2	TRBV7-6	TGTGCCAGCAGCTTAGCGGACAGGGGTCATGGCTACACCTTC	CASSLADRGHGYTF
TRBD2	many	TRBJ2-1	TRBV5-1	TGCGCCAGCTTGGGACTAGCGGGAGTCAACAATGAGCAGTTCTTC	CASLGLAGVNNEQFF
TRBD1	.	TRBJ2-1	TRBV6-1	TGTGCCAGCGGGCGACAGGGGGAGACCAATGAGCAGTTCTTC	CASGRQGETNEQFF
.	few	TRBJ2-1	TRBV29-1	TGCAGCGGGACCGGGACAGGGAGGGCTAGCGGGAGATACGTATCCTACAATGAGCAGTTCTTC	CSGTGTGRASGRYVSYNEQFF
.	many	TRBJ1-1	TRBV11-2	TGTGCCAGCAGCTATCCTATTGGGGGAAGCACTGAAGCTTTCTTT	CASSYPIGGSTEAFF
TRBD2	many	TRBJ2-1	TRBV28	TGTGCCAGCAGTCGCACCCGCGGGACTAGCGGGATGGTCAATGAGCAGTTCTTC	CASSRTRGTSGMVNEQFF
.	many	TRBJ2-7	TRBV20-1	TGCAGTGCTAATCAGCTACCGAGCTCCTACGAGCAGTACTTC	CSANQLPSSYEQYF
.	few	TRBJ2-7	TRBV5-1	TGCGCCAGCAGCTTGTTCGAGGGGAGCGAGCAGTACTTC	CASSLFEGSEQYF
.	many	TRBJ2-7	TRBV11-2	TGTGCCAGCAGCTTAGCCAGTAAGGAGCAGTACTTC	CASSLASKEQYF
TRBD2	few	TRBJ2-7	TRBV28	TGTGCCAGCAGTTTAATTACTAGCGGGCATTACGAGCAGTACTTC	CASSLITSGHYEQYF
TRBD1	many	TRBJ1-5	TRBV7-9	TGTGCCAGCAGCGCTGGACAGGGCGGTCAGCCCCAGCATTTT	CASSAGQGGQPQHF
.	.	TRBJ2-3	TRBV30	TGTGCCTGGGGGTCCGGGATGCTTGCGTCAGATACGCAGTATTTT	CAWGSGMLASDTQYF
.	.	TRBJ1-3	TRBV28	TGTGCCAGCAGTACCCCGAGGTTTTGGGGATCTGGAAACACCATATATTTT	CASSTPRFWGSGNTIYF
.	.	TRBJ1-4	TRBV10-1	TGCGCCAGCAGTGGTGGAGGATCTAATGAAAAACTGTTTTTT	CASSGGGSNEKLFF
.	.	TRBJ2-1	TRBV20-1	TGCAGTGCTGTCCCCTACGGGACGCCGAGTAATGAGCAGTTCTTC	CSAVPYGTPSNEQFF
.	.	TRBJ2-1	TRBV7-2	TGTGCCAGCAGCTTAGACTATAGTAGGCACAATGAGCAGTTCTTC	CASSLDYSRHNEQFF
TRBD2	many	TRBJ2-1	TRBV12-3/TRBV12-4	TGTGCCAGCAGTTTTGCCCCCCTAGCGGGGGTCTACAATGAGCAGTTCTTC	CASSFAPLAGVYNEQFF